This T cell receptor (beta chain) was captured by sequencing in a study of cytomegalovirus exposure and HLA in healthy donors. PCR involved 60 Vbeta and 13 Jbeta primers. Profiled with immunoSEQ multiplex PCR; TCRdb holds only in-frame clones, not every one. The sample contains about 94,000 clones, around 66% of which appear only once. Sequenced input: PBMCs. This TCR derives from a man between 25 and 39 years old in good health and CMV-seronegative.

CDR3 loop: CASSALAGVINEQFF. The CDR3 DNA reads TGTGCCAGTAGTGCGCTAGCGGGGGTCATCAATGAGCAGTTCTTC. The chain links TRBV19 to TRBJ2-1, with 10 bases aligning to TRBD2. This CDR3 has 15 amino acids. Germline V gives CDR1 LNHDA, CDR2 SQIVND (reference sequence). V trimming: 5 bases; J trimming: 6 bases; junction bases outside the gene matches: 7.